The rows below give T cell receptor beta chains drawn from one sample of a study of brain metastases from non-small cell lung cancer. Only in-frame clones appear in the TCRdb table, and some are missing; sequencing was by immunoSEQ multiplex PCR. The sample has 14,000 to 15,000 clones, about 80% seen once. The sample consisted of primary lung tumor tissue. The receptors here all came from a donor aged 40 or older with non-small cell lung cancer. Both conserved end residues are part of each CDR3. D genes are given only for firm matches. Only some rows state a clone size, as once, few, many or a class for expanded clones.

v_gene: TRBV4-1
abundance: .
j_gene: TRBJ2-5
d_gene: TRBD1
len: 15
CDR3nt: TGCGCCAGCAGCCTGTGGGACAGGGGGAAGGAGACCCAGTACTTC
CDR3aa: CASSLWDRGKETQYF

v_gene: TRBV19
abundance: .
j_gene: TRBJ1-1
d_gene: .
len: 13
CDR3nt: TGTGCCAGTAGTAACGAGGTGAACACTGAAGCTTTCTTT
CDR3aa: CASSNEVNTEAFF

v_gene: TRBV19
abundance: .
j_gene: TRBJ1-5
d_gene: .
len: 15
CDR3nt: TGTGCCAGTAGTATTCTGGGCCCCAGCAATCAGCCCCAGCATTTT
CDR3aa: CASSILGPSNQPQHF

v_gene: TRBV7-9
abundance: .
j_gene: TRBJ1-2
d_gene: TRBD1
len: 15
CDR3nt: TGTGCCAGCAGCTGGGACAGGGTGGACTCCTATGGCTACACCTTC
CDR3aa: CASSWDRVDSYGYTF

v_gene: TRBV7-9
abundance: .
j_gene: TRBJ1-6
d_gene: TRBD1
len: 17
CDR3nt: TGTGCCAGCAGCTCCGACAGGGGTGGGTCCTATAATTCACCCCTCCACTTT
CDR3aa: CASSSDRGGSYNSPLHF

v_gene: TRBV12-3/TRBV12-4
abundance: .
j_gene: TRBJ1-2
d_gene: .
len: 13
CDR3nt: TGTGCCAGCAGTTTACGGGGGGTGGAGGGCTACACCTTC
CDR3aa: CASSLRGVEGYTF

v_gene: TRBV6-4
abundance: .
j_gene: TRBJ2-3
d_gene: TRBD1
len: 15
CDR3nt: TGTGCCAGCAGTGCAATGGGACAGGACACAGATACGCAGTATTTT
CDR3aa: CASSAMGQDTDTQYF

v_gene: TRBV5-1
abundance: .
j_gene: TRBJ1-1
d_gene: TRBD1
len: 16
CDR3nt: TGCGCCAGCAGCGTCTCCGGGACAGGGGATTCCGCTGAAGCTTTCTTT
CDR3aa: CASSVSGTGDSAEAFF

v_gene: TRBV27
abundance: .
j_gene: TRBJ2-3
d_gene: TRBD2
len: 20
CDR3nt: TGTGCCAGCAGTTCTGATACCCCCGTAGCGGGGGGCGCGCGCACAGATACGCAGTATTTT
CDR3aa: CASSSDTPVAGGARTDTQYF

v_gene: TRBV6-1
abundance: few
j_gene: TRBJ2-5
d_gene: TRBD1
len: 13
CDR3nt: TGTGCCAGCTCTCGACAGGGGGCAAAGACCCAGTACTTC
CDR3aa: CASSRQGAKTQYF

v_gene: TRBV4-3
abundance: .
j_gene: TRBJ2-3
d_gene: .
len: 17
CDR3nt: TGCGCCAGCAGCCAAGATGGATGGGGTTCTAGCACAGATACGCAGTATTTT
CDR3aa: CASSQDGWGSSTDTQYF

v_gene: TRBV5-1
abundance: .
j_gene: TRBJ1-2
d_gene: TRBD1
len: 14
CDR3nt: TGCGCCAGCAGCCCCGGGACAGGGCATAGAGGCTACACCTTC
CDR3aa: CASSPGTGHRGYTF

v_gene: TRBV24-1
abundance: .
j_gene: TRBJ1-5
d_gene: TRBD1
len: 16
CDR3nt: TGTGCCACGGATTCCGGGACAGGTTATAGCAATCAGCCCCAGCATTTT
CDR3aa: CATDSGTGYSNQPQHF

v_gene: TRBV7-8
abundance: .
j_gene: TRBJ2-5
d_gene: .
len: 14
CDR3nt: TGTGCCAGCAGGGCCTCGACTAGACGAGAGACCCAGTACTTC
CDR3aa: CASRASTRRETQYF

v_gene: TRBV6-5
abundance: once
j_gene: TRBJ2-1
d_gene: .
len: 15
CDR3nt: TGTGCCAGCAGTTCGGGACGGACTTACTACAATGAGCAGTTCTTC
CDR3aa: CASSSGRTYYNEQFF

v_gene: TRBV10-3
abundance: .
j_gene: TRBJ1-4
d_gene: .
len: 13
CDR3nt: TGTGCCATCAGTGAGCGCGAGGGGGAAAAACTGTTTTTT
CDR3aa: CAISEREGEKLFF